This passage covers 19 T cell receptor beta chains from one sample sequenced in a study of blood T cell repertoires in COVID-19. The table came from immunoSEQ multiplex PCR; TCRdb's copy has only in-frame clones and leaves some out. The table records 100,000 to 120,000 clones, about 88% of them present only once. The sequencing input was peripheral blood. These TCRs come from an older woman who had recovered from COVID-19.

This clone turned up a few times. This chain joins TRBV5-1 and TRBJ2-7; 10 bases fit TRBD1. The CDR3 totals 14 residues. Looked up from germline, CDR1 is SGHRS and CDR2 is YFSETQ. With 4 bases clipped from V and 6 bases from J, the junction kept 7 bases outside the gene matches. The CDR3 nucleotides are TGCGCCAGCAGCCCCGGGACAGGGGCAATCGAGCAGTACTTC. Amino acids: CASSPGTGAIEQYF.

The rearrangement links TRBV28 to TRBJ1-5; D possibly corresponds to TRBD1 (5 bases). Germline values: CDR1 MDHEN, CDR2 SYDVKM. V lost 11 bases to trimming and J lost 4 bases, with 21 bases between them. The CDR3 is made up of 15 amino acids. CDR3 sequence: CAGGEGQAYNQPQHF. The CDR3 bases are TGTGCCGGGGGGGAGGGGCAGGCCTATAATCAGCCCCAGCATTTT.

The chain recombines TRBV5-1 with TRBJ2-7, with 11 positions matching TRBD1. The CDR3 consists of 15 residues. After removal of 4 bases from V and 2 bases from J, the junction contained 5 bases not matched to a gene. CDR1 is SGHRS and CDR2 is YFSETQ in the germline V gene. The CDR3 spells CASSTTGQGAYEQYF. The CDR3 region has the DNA TGCGCCAGCAGCACAACGGGACAGGGGGCCTACGAGCAGTACTTC.

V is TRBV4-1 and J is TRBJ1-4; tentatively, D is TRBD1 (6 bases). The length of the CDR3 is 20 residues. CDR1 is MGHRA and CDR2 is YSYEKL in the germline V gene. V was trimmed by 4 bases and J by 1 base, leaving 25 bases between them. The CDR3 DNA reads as TGCGCCAGCAGCCTTGACCCCAAACAGGGAGGGGTTGTAACTAATGAAAAACTGTTTTTT. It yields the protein CASSLDPKQGGVVTNEKLFF.

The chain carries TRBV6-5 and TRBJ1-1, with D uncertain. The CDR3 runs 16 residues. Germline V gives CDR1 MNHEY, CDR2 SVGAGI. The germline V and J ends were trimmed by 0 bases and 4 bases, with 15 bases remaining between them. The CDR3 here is CASSYSPAEGFTEAFF. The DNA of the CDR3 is TGTGCCAGCAGTTACTCCCCTGCGGAGGGTTTCACTGAAGCTTTCTTT.

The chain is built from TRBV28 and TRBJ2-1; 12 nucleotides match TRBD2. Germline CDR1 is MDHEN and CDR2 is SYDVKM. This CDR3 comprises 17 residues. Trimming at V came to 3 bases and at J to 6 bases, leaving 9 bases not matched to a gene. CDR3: CASSFVTSGGLGNEQFF. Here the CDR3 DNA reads TGTGCCAGCAGTTTTGTAACTAGCGGGGGGCTGGGCAATGAGCAGTTCTTC.

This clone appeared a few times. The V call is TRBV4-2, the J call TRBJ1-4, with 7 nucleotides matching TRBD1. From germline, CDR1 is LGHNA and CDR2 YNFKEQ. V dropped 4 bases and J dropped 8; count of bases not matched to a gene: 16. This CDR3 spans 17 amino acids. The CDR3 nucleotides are TGTGCCAGCAGCCTGGGACAGACGGCTCCCGGCGGCGAAAAACTGTTTTTT. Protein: CASSLGQTAPGGEKLFF.

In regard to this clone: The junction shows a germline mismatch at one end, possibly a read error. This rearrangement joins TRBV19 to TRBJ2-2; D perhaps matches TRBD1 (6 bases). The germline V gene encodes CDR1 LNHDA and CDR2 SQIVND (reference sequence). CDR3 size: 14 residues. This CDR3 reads CASSPDRNIGELFF. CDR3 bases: TGTGCCAGTAGTCCTGACAGGAACATCGGGGAGCTGTTTTTT.

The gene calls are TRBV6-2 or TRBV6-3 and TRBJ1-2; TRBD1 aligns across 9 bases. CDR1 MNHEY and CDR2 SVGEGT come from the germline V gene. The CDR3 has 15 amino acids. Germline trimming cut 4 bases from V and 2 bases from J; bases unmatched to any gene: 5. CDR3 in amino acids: CASSSPGQGNYGYTF. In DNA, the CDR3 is TGTGCCAGCAGTTCCCCGGGACAGGGCAACTATGGCTACACCTTC.

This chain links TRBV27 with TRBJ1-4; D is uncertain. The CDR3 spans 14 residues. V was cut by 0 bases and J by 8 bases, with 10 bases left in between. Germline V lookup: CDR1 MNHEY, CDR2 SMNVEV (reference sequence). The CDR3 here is CASSLSGAGEKLFF. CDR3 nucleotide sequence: TGTGCCAGCAGTTTATCGGGAGCGGGGGAAAAACTGTTTTTT.

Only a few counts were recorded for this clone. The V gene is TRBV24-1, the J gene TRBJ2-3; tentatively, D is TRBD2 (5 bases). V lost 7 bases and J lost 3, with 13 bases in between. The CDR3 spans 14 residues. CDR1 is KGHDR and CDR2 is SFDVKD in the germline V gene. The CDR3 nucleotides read TGTGCCACCAGCTTAGGATTAGCGACAGATACGCAGTATTTT. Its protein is CATSLGLATDTQYF.

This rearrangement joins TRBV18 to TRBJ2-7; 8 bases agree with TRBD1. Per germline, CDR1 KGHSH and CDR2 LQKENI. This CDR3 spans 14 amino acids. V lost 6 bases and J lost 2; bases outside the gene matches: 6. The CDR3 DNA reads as TGTGCCAGCTCCCCGTTGGGACAGGCCTACGAGCAGTACTTC. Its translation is CASSPLGQAYEQYF.

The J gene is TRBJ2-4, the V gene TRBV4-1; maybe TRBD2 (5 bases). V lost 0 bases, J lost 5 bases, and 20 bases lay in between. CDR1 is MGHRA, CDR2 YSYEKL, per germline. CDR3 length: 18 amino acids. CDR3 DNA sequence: TGCGCCAGCAGCCAAGAGGTTAGCACCGGGATACTCCAAAACATTCAGTACTTC. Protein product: CASSQEVSTGILQNIQYF.

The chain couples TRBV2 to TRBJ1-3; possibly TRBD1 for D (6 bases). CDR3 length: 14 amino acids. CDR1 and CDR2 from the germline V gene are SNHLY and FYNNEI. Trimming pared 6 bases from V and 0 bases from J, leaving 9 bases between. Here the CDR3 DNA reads TGTGCCAGCAGCCACAGGGACTCTGGAAACACCATATATTTT. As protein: CASSHRDSGNTIYF.

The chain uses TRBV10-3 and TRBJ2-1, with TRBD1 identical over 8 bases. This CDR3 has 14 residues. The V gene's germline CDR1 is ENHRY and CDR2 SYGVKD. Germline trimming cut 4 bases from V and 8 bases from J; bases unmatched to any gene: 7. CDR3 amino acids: CAISARDRSDEQFF. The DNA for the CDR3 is TGTGCCATCAGTGCCCGGGACAGGTCCGATGAGCAGTTCTTC.

CDR3 DNA sequence: TGTGCCAGCAGCTCCGAAGGGGGCGCGGGTAATGAAAAACTGTTTTTT. Residues: CASSSEGGAGNEKLFF. This chain connects TRBV7-2 to TRBJ1-4, with TRBD1 matching 7 bases. This CDR3 comprises 16 residues. Losses at the gene ends were 4 bases for V and 4 bases for J; bases not matched to a gene: 9. The germline V gene has CDR1 SGHTA and CDR2 FQGNSA.

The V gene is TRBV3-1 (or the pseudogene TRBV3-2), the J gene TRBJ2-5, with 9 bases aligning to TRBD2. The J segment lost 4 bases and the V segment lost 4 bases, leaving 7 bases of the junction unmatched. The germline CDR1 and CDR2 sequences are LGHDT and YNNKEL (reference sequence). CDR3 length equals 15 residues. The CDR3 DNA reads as TGTGCCAGCAGCCCGGTAGCGGGAGCACGAGAGACCCAGTACTTC. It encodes CASSPVAGARETQYF.

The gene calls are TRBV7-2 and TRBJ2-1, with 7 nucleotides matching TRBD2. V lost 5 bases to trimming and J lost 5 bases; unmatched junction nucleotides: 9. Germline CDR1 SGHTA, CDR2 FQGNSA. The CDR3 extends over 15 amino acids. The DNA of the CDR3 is TGTGCCAGCAGCCCGCAGGTCGGGACTAACAATGAGCAGTTCTTC. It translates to CASSPQVGTNNEQFF.

For the CDR3, the DNA is TGTGCCAGCGGGGAGGAGGCAGTCGACTCCTACGAGCAGTACTTC. This sequence encodes CASGEEAVDSYEQYF. This sequence joins TRBV6-8 and TRBJ2-7; perhaps TRBD2 as D (6 bases). The germline V and J ends were trimmed by 8 bases and 0 bases, with 17 bases remaining between them. From germline, CDR1 is MNHGY and CDR2 SAAAGT. The CDR3 consists of 15 residues.